This T cell receptor (beta chain) was found in a study of cytomegalovirus exposure and HLA in healthy donors. Study results and limitations: A highly shared variant cluster was judged a likely technical artifact. Cytomegalovirus association was listed for about 150 TCR beta chains. Earlier results showed most TCR beta V segments being productive about 90% or about 30% of the time.

As to this clone: What it recognizes is unknown.

PCR primers comprised 60 Vbeta and 13 Jbeta primers. Repertoires were generated with immunoSEQ multiplex PCR, while TCRdb's copy carries only in-frame clones and drops some. The table records 90,000 or so clones, around 80% of them present only once. CDR3 size: 14 residues. The V and J ends lost 3 bases and 1 base, in that order; junction bases with no gene match: 0. Germline V gene sequence: CDR1 MRHNA, CDR2 SNTAGT. This sequence originates from a male donor in good health and CMV-seropositive. V usage is TRBV6-4 and J usage is TRBJ2-3; 8 bases map to TRBD2. Material for sequencing was PBMCs. The CDR3 DNA is TGTGCCAGCAGTGAACTAGCGGGCACAGATACGCAGTATTTT. As protein: CASSELAGTDTQYF.